This passage covers 20 T cell receptor beta chains from one sample sequenced in a study of shared clonotypes between healthy human individuals. The table came from immunoSEQ multiplex PCR; TCRdb's copy has only in-frame clones and leaves some out. Of about 2.3 million clones in the sample, approximately 95% were seen once. The specimen was naive CD4+ T cells from PBMCs. Subset denoted: CD45RA+ positively selected. These receptors all come from a young man in good health. Some clones in this sample may be carry-over from other donors' samples.

The chain employs TRBV2 and TRBJ1-5; D ambiguous. Germline V CDR1 and CDR2: SNHLY, FYNNEI. This CDR3 has 14 amino acids. With 5 bases removed from V and 5 bases from J, the gap between germline ends came to 13 bases. The CDR3 region is CASSYTVLDQPQHF. DNA of the CDR3: TGTGCCAGCAGTTATACAGTGTTGGATCAGCCCCAGCATTTT.

The chain links TRBV5-4 to TRBJ2-7, with 14 bases that match TRBD2. Germline lookup yields CDR1 SGHNT and CDR2 YYREEE (reference sequence). The ends lost 4 bases at V and 0 bases at J; junction bases unmatched: 6. The CDR3 is 17 residues long. Here the CDR3 reads CASSQGLAGVSSYEQYF. For the CDR3, the DNA is TGTGCCAGCAGCCAGGGACTAGCGGGGGTGAGCTCCTACGAGCAGTACTTC.

The genes are TRBV2 and TRBJ2-7; 9 bases line up with TRBD1. Germline V gives CDR1 SNHLY, CDR2 FYNNEI. The CDR3 contains 15 residues. V lost 3 bases, J lost 4 bases, and 7 bases stayed unmatched. CDR3 sequence (DNA): TGTGCCAGCAGTGATTTGGGGACAGGGATTTACGAGCAGTACTTC. Its protein is CASSDLGTGIYEQYF.

The V call is TRBV29-1, the J call TRBJ1-2; 8 nucleotides match TRBD1. Losses at the gene ends were 4 bases for V and 8 bases for J; bases not matched to a gene: 9. Germline-derived CDR1 and CDR2 are SQVTM and ANQGSEA. This CDR3 is built from 13 residues. The CDR3 sequence is CSVGRRGREGYTF. The DNA for the CDR3 is TGCAGCGTTGGCCGCAGGGGGCGGGAGGGCTACACCTTC. Using reference TRBV29-1 and TRBJ1-2 for the parts outside the CDR3, the full variable domain is SAVISQKPSRDICQRGTSLTIQCQVDSQVTMMFWYRQQPGQSLTLIATANQGSEATYESGFVIDKFPISRPNLTFSTLTVSNMSPEDSSIYLCSVGRRGREGYTFGSGTRLTVV.

This sequence joins TRBV7-9 and TRBJ2-1; no firm D call. CDR1 is SEHNR and CDR2 is FQNEAQ in the germline V gene (reference sequence). The CDR3 is 14 residues long. V was clipped by 0 bases and J by 5 bases, with 8 bases between them. The CDR3 region is CASSLASADNEQFF. CDR3 coding DNA: TGTGCCAGCAGCTTAGCTTCGGCGGACAATGAGCAGTTCTTC.

V gene TRBV4-1 combines with J gene TRBJ2-5, with 9 positions matching TRBD1. Germline V gives CDR1 MGHRA, CDR2 YSYEKL. There are 16 residues in the CDR3. The V segment lost 1 base and the J segment 1 base; nucleotides outside the gene matches: 4. The CDR3 DNA reads as TGCGCCAGCAGCCAAGGCCCGGGACAGGGCCAAGAGACCCAGTACTTC. Translation gives CASSQGPGQGQETQYF.

The rearrangement uses TRBV6-6 and TRBJ1-1; D not certain. The CDR3 runs 14 residues. The V gene lost 0 bases and the J gene lost 11 bases, with 16 bases spanning the gap. CDR1 and CDR2 from the germline V gene are MNHNY and SVGAGI (reference sequence). CDR3 coding DNA: TGTGCCAGCAGTTACTCTAGGTGGGTACCTAGGGCTTTCTTT. Translated, it gives CASSYSRWVPRAFF.

The chain combines TRBV5-1 with TRBJ2-7; D call uncertain. There are 15 residues in the CDR3. Looked up from germline, CDR1 is SGHRS and CDR2 is YFSETQ. Trimming removed 1 base at V and 0 bases at J, with 11 bases between. CDR3 nucleotide sequence: TGCGCCAGCAGCTTGATGTGGGAAAGCTCCTACGAGCAGTACTTC. This sequence encodes CASSLMWESSYEQYF.

V is TRBV5-8 and J is TRBJ2-6; D is unclear. The CDR3 extends over 16 amino acids. Looked up from germline, CDR1 is SGHTS and CDR2 is YDEGEE. Deletions cut 1 base from V and 0 bases from J, with 8 bases between. CDR3 in DNA: TGTGCCAGCAGCTTGATGGGCTCCTCTGGGGCCAACGTCCTGACTTTC. It specifies CASSLMGSSGANVLTF. The full variable domain, its missing parts supplied by reference TRBV5-8 and TRBJ2-6, is EAGVTQSPTHLIKTRGQQATLRCSPISGHTSVYWYQQALGLGLQFLLWYDEGEERNRGNFPPRFSGRQFPNYSSELNVNALELEDSALYLCASSLMGSSGANVLTFGAGSRLTVL.

The rearrangement links TRBV4-2 to TRBJ2-1; 8 nucleotides line up with TRBD2. The trim removed 3 bases at V and 10 bases at J, leaving 14 bases unmatched. Germline lookup yields CDR1 LGHNA and CDR2 YNFKEQ. This CDR3 comprises 16 residues. The CDR3 DNA follows: TGTGCCAGCAGCCAGGAAAGGACTAGCCGGGTGATAGAGCAGTTCTTC. The encoded protein is CASSQERTSRVIEQFF.

The chain links TRBV7-2 to TRBJ2-3; weak D call: TRBD1 (5 bases). The V gene lost 0 bases and the J gene lost 8 bases, with 9 bases spanning the gap. This CDR3 comprises 13 residues. CDR1 is SGHTA, CDR2 FQGNSA, per germline. As DNA, the CDR3 is TGTGCCAGCAGCTTAGCCAGGACAAGTACGCAGTATTTT. Translating it yields CASSLARTSTQYF. The full variable domain, rest sourced from reference TRBV7-2 and TRBJ2-3, is GAGVSQSPSNKVTEKGKDVELRCDPISGHTALYWYRQSLGQGLEFLIYFQGNSAPDKSGLPSDRFSAERTGGSVSTLTIQRTQQEDSAVYLCASSLARTSTQYFGPGTRLTVL.

In its sample, this clone was seen a few times. The rearrangement joins TRBV28 to TRBJ1-1; D may be TRBD1 (5 bases). Looked up from germline, CDR1 is MDHEN and CDR2 is SYDVKM. Trimming pared 4 bases from V and 6 bases from J, leaving 9 bases between. The CDR3 covers 12 residues. In DNA, the CDR3 is TGTGCCAGCAGTTCAGGGAATCCTGAAGCTTTCTTT. Its protein product is CASSSGNPEAFF.

DNA for the CDR3: TGTGCCAGCAGCCTAAGACAGGGGAACAATGAGCAGTTCTTC. Translated: CASSLRQGNNEQFF. The genes are TRBV6-6 and TRBJ2-1, with 8 positions matching TRBD1. Germline loops: CDR1 MNHNY, CDR2 SVGAGI (reference sequence). J gave up 5 bases and V 6 bases, and 6 bases lay outside the gene matches. This CDR3 comprises 14 residues.

The chain uses TRBV5-4 and TRBJ2-7; D unresolved. The CDR3 contains 14 residues. CDR1 is SGHNT, CDR2 YYREEE, per germline (reference sequence). Trimming stripped 3 bases from V and 6 bases from J, with 16 bases between. The CDR3 loop reads CASSWAVSASEQYF. CDR3 coding DNA: TGTGCCAGCAGCTGGGCTGTTTCGGCAAGCGAGCAGTACTTC.

This chain links TRBV11-2 with TRBJ1-6; 7 bases are a match to TRBD1. Germline values: CDR1 SGHAT, CDR2 FQNNGV. The CDR3 totals 15 residues. V shed 4 bases and J 7 bases; nucleotides not matched to a gene: 7. Here the CDR3 DNA reads TGTGCCAGCAGCTCTTTGACAGGGAGAAATTCACCCCTCCACTTT. This encodes CASSSLTGRNSPLHF.

The table lists this clone with a count of one. The DNA of the CDR3 is TGTGCCAGCAGTGTTGGGCAGGGATTTTCCTACGAGCAGTACTTC. Translating it yields CASSVGQGFSYEQYF. This chain links TRBV2 with TRBJ2-7; TRBD1 might be the D (5 bases). Deletions cut 4 bases from V and 1 base from J, with 14 bases between. CDR1 and CDR2 (germline): SNHLY, FYNNEI. This CDR3 comprises 15 residues.

The chain joins TRBV28 to TRBJ2-7; 10 bases are shared with TRBD1. J gave up 7 bases and V 6 bases, and 15 bases lay outside the gene matches. Germline CDR1 and CDR2: MDHEN and SYDVKM. The CDR3 has 16 residues. CDR3 region: CASRQGGTGVAGEQYF. As DNA, the CDR3 is TGTGCCAGCAGACAAGGGGGGACAGGGGTAGCAGGGGAGCAGTACTTC.

The chain uses TRBV19 and TRBJ1-2; TRBD1 matches at 10 bases. This CDR3 comprises 14 residues. In germline, CDR1 is LNHDA, CDR2 SQIVND (reference sequence). The junction had 8 bases not matched to a gene; V was cut back by 8 bases and J by 5 bases. Here the CDR3 reads CASFSTGGAYGYTF. In nucleotides, the CDR3 is TGTGCCAGTTTTTCGACAGGGGGCGCGTATGGCTACACCTTC.

V is TRBV29-1 and J is TRBJ1-4, with D uncertain. Trimming removed 7 bases from V and 8 bases from J, with 14 bases in between. This CDR3 has 12 amino acids. Germline CDR1 and CDR2: SQVTM and ANQGSEA. The CDR3 is CSAGVGNEKLFF. CDR3 coding DNA: TGCAGCGCCGGAGTAGGAAACGAAAAACTGTTTTTT.

V and J are TRBV28 and TRBJ2-7, with D possibly being TRBD2 (5 bases). V dropped 9 bases and J dropped 6 bases, with 18 bases sitting between them. CDR3 length: 13 residues. Germline lookup yields CDR1 MDHEN and CDR2 SYDVKM. CDR3 coding DNA: TGTGCCAGTCGGCGGGCAGCGTCGGGCGAGCAGTACTTC. Amino acids: CASRRAASGEQYF.